The subject of this entry is one T cell receptor (beta chain). Its matching antigen is unknown. Sequencing relied on a cDNA template that was reverse transcribed from extracted RNA. Sequencing used immunoSEQ multiplex PCR; TCRdb keeps in-frame clones, though not all of them. Of about 200,000 clones in the sample, about 61% were seen once. This specimen comes from a study of CD8+ T cells in alopecia areata. General study points: Sequenced scalp T cells also include alphabeta T cells resident in normal skin. Clonality was higher in lesional than normal scalp, especially in alopecia totalis/universalis. Among patients, TCR sharing was less clear than in mice, a difference possibly due in part to HLA diversity in the patient population.

CDR1 and CDR2 from the germline V gene are SGDLS and YYNGEE. The CDR3 sequence is 14 residues long. V was clipped by 3 bases and J by 2 bases; unmatched bases: 3. From PBMCs, CD4+ and CD8+ T cells were sorted. The source material was CD8+ T cells sorted from blood. The receptor's source is a human donor in good health. The rearrangement joins TRBV9 to TRBJ2-7, with 9 bases lining up with TRBD1. Written as DNA, the CDR3 is TGTGCCAGCAGCGAGGGACAGGGTGCCTACGAGCAGTACTTC. Amino acid sequence: CASSEGQGAYEQYF.